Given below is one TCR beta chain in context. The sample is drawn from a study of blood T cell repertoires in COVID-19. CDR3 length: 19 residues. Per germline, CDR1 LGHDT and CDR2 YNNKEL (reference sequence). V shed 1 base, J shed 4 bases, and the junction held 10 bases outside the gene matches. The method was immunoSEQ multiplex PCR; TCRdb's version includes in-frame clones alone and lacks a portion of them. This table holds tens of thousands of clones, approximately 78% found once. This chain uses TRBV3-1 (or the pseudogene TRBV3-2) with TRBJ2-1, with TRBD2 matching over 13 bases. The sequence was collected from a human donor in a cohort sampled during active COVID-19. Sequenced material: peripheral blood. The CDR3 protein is CASSQGGAGGLAGYNEQFF. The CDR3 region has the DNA TGTGCCAGCAGCCAAGGTGGAGCCGGGGGACTAGCGGGGTACAATGAGCAGTTCTTC.